Listed below are T cell receptor beta chains from one sample, sequenced in a study of T cells after yellow fever vaccination. One entry per CDR3 protein, called by TCRdb with MiXCR from the 5' RACE reads. The sample lists 300,000 to 350,000 distinct CDR3 sequences; approximately 8% were seen once. The sample in question was PBMCs, obtained about 49 days after the first yellow fever vaccination. These receptors were taken from a man younger than 30 who received the YFV17D yellow fever vaccine. Each CDR3 is given with its conserved first and last residue. D genes are given only for firm matches. Part of the rows lack a size; the others show once, few, many or a class for expanded clones.

V	D	size	J	CDR3	DNA
TRBV7-8	TRBD1	few	TRBJ2-7	CASSLSDRARVEQYF	TGTGCCAGCAGCTTGTCGGACAGGGCGAGGGTCGAGCAGTACTTC
TRBV20-1	NA	few	TRBJ1-6	CSAKDITSSSYNSPLHF	TGCAGTGCTAAGGACATCACATCGAGCTCCTATAATTCACCCCTCCACTTT
TRBV5-1	TRBD1	NA	TRBJ1-5	CASSYTGASNQPQHF	TGCGCCAGCAGCTACACAGGGGCTAGCAATCAGCCCCAGCATTTT
TRBV27	TRBD2	few	TRBJ2-6	CASSSLGGGTTGANVLTF	TGTGCCAGCAGTTCCCTTGGGGGGGGGACTACTGGGGCCAACGTCCTGACTTTC
TRBV20-1	NA	few	TRBJ1-2	CSARPAGTYGYTF	TGCAGTGCTAGACCAGCAGGGACCTATGGCTACACCTTC
TRBV28	TRBD1	many	TRBJ2-2	CASSLFSLFRDRGPLSNTGELFF	TGTGCCAGCAGTTTATTTTCCCTCTTCCGGGACAGGGGGCCCTTATCGAACACCGGGGAGCTGTTTTTT
TRBV7-2	TRBD1	few	TRBJ2-7	CASSRTGTGTYEQYF	TGTGCCAGCAGCCGCACCGGGACAGGGACCTACGAGCAGTACTTC
TRBV4-1	NA	few	TRBJ2-7	CASSQDRLGFEQYF	TGCGCCAGCAGCCAAGATCGTCTGGGGTTCGAGCAGTACTTC
TRBV7-9	NA	few	TRBJ2-2	CASSFISPGELFF	TGTGCCAGCAGCTTCATCAGTCCCGGGGAGCTGTTTTTT
TRBV3-1	NA	NA	TRBJ1-4	CASCQDSQDTEKLFF	TGTGCCAGCTGCCAAGATTCGCAGGATACTGAAAAACTGTTTTTT
TRBV5-1	NA	NA	TRBJ2-5	CASSWAGTNQETQYF	TGCGCCAGCAGCTGGGCGGGGACAAACCAAGAGACCCAGTACTTC